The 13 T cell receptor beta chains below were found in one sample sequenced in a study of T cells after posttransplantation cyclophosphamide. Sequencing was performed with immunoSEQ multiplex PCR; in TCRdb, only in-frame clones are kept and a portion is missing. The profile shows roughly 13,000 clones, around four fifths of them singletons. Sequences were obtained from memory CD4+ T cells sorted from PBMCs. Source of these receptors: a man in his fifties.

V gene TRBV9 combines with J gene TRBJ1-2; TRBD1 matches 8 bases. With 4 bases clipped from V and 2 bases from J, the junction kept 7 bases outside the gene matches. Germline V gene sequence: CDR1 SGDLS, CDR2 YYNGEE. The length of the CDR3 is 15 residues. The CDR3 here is CASSTQTGVNYGYTF. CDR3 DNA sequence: TGTGCCAGCAGCACCCAGACAGGGGTCAACTATGGCTACACCTTC.

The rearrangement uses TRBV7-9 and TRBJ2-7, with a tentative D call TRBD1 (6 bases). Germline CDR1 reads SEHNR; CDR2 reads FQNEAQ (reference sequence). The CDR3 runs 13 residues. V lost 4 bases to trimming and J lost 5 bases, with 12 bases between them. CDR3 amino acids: CASSSSGVNEQYF. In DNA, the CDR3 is TGTGCCAGCAGCTCATCAGGGGTGAACGAGCAGTACTTC.

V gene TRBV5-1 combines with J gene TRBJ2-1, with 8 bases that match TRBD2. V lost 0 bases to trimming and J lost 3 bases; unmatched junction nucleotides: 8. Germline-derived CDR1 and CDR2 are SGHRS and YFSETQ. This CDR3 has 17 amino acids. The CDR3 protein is CASSLGTTSGLYNEQFF. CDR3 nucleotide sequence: TGCGCCAGCAGCTTGGGAACCACTAGCGGCCTCTACAATGAGCAGTTCTTC.

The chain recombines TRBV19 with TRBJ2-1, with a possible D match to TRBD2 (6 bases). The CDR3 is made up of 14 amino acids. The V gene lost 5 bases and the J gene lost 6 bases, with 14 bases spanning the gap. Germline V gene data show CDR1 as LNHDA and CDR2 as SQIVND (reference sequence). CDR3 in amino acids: CASSRREWVNEQFF. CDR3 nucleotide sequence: TGTGCCAGTAGTCGGCGGGAATGGGTCAATGAGCAGTTCTTC. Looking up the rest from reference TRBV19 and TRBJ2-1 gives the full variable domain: DGGITQSPKYLFRKEGQNVTLSCEQNLNHDAMYWYRQDPGQGLRLIYYSQIVNDFQKGDIAEGYSVSREKKESFPLTVTSAQKNPTAFYLCASSRREWVNEQFFGPGTRLTVL.

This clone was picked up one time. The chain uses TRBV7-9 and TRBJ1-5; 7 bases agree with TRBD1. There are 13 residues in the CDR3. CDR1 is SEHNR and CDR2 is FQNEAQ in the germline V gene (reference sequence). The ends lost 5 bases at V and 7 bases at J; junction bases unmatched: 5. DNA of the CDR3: TGTGCCAGCAGCGAGGGGGCGGGCCAGCCCCAGCATTTT. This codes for CASSEGAGQPQHF.

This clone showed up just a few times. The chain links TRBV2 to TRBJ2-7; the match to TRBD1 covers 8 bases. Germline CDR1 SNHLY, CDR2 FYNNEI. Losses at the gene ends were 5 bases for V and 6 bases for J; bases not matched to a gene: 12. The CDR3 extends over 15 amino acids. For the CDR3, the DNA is TGTGCCAGCAGTTTCCTAGGACAGGGCGAGGGCGAGCAGTACTTC. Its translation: CASSFLGQGEGEQYF.

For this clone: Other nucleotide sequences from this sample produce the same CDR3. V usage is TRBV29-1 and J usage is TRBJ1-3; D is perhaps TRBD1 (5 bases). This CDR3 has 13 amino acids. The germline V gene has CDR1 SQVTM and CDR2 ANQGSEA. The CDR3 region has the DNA TGCAGTGCTAGACAGAGCTCTGGAAACACCATATATTTT. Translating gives CSARQSSGNTIYF.

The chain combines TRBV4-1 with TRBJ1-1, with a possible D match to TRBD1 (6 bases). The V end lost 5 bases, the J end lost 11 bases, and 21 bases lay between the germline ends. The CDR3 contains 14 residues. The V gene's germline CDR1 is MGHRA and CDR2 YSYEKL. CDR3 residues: CASSTLTGTLIAFF. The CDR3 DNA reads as TGCGCCAGCAGCACCCTAACAGGGACCCTGATCGCTTTCTTT.

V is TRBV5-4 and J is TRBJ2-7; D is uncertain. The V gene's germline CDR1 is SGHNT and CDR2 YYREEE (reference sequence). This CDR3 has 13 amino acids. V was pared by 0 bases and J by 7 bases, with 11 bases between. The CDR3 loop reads CASSLVFGQEQYF. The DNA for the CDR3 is TGTGCCAGCAGCTTGGTGTTCGGTCAAGAGCAGTACTTC.

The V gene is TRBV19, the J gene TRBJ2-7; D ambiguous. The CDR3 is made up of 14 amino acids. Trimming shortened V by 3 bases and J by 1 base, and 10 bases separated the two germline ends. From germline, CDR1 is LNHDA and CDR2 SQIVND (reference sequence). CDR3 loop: CASSINSGSYEQYF. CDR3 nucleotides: TGTGCCAGTAGTATTAATTCCGGGTCCTACGAGCAGTACTTC.

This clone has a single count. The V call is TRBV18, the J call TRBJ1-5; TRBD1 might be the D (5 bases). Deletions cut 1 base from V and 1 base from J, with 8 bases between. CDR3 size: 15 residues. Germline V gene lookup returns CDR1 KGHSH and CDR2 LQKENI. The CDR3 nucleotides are TGTGCCAGCTCACCACAGCAGGGAAGCAATCAGCCCCAGCATTTT. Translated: CASSPQQGSNQPQHF. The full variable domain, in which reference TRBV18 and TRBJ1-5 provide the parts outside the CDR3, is NAGVMQNPRHLVRRRGQEARLRCSPMKGHSHVYWYRQLPEEGLKFMVYLQKENIIDESGMPKERFSAEFPKEGPSILRIQQVVRGDSAAYFCASSPQQGSNQPQHFGDGTRLSIL.

The DNA for the CDR3 is TGTGCCAGCAGCTTCGGGACTTATGGCTACACCTTC. This translates into CASSFGTYGYTF. The chain joins TRBV11-3 to TRBJ1-2, with a weak D call TRBD1 (5 bases). Trimming took off 3 bases at V and 5 bases at J, with 7 bases between the two ends. The CDR3 covers 12 residues. Germline CDR1 and CDR2: SGHNT and YENEEA.

The CDR3, as DNA: TGTGCCAGCAGTTTATGGGGACACTACACCTTC. It yields the protein CASSLWGHYTF. V and J are TRBV28 and TRBJ1-2; the D gene is possibly TRBD1 (6 bases). The CDR3 is made up of 11 amino acids. With 0 bases removed from V and 10 bases from J, the gap between germline ends came to 6 bases. Germline assignment: CDR1 MDHEN and CDR2 SYDVKM.